The table lists the clone carrying this T cell receptor beta chain with a few counts. Its cognate antigen is unknown. Fresh peripheral blood, about 9.6 ml, yielded the PBMCs. These data belong to a study of T cells in Graves' hyperthyroidism and ophthalmopathy. Overall study context: Peripheral blood specimens were obtained at initial diagnosis, prior to any treatment. Findings of the study overall: The authors' 13 V-J model separated ophthalmopathy from stable hyperthyroidism.

RNA transcripts provided the source from which TCR beta CDR3 regions were amplified. The study used the HTBI primer set for a first-round RT-PCR of the TCR CDR3. TCRdb re-called the multiplex PCR reads through MiXCR, storing one row per CDR3 protein. The repertoire holds about 610,000 distinct CDR3 sequences, under 15% seen once, with over 3.5% in the top ten. Germline CDR1 and CDR2: SGDLS and YYNGEE. V lost 1 base and J 3 bases, leaving 16 bases between the germline ends. The CDR3 covers 17 residues. Sequences were obtained from blood. This TCR was recovered from a woman aged 40 to 49 with Graves' ophthalmopathy. V is TRBV9 and J is TRBJ2-2, with D tentatively TRBD2 (6 bases). DNA of the CDR3: TGTGCCAGCAGCGTATCATCTTCCGCGGGGCACACCGGGGAGCTGTTTTTT. Its protein is CASSVSSSAGHTGELFF.